A single sample is the source of the 9 T cell receptor beta chains below, sequenced in a study of follicular helper T cells after annual influenza vaccination. The time point was: 2014-2015 season, 7 days after vaccination. Measured with immunoSEQ multiplex PCR; TCRdb has only the in-frame clones, and not every one. The sample has several thousand clones; approximately 87% are singletons. Specimen: CXCR5+ CD38- circulating T follicular helper cells from blood, collected 7 days after influenza vaccination. Specified subset: circulating Tfh, non-naive CD4+CXCR5+PD-1+ (ICOS+CD38+ or ICOS-CD38-). Source of these receptors: an adult who received the influenza vaccine.

This chain joins TRBV6-1 and TRBJ1-5; D is unclear. Per germline, CDR1 MNHNS and CDR2 SASEGT. Trimming pared 3 bases from V and 4 bases from J, leaving 16 bases between. The CDR3 runs 16 residues. The CDR3 DNA sequence: TGTGCCAGCAGTGAGCGTGGTGGCCCTACAAATCAGCCCCAGCATTTT. Translation gives CASSERGGPTNQPQHF.

J is TRBJ1-2 and V is TRBV7-3; 8 bases are shared with TRBD1. After removal of 4 bases from V and 4 bases from J, the junction contained 2 bases not matched to a gene. This CDR3 spans 13 amino acids. Germline values: CDR1 SGHTA, CDR2 FQGTGA. The CDR3 bases are TGTGCCAGCAGCTCTGGACAGGGCTATGGCTACACCTTC. This translates into CASSSGQGYGYTF. Combining the CDR3 with reference TRBV7-3 and TRBJ1-2 gives the whole variable domain GAGVSQTPSNKVTEKGKYVELRCDPISGHTALYWYRQSLGQGPEFLIYFQGTGAADDSGLPNDRFFAVRPEGSVSTLKIQRTERGDSAVYLCASSSGQGYGYTFGSGTRLTVV.

The chain joins TRBV5-1 to TRBJ2-7; D might be TRBD2 (5 bases). The V and J ends lost 0 bases and 2 bases respectively, with 9 bases between them. Germline V gene sequence: CDR1 SGHRS, CDR2 YFSETQ. This CDR3 region has 14 residues. The CDR3 DNA is TGCGCCAGCAGCTTGGGTCCTAGCACCTACGAGCAGTACTTC. It translates to CASSLGPSTYEQYF. Full variable domain (outside the CDR3, taken from reference TRBV5-1 and TRBJ2-7): KAGVTQTPRYLIKTRGQQVTLSCSPISGHRSVSWYQQTPGQGLQFLFEYFSETQRNKGNFPGRFSGRQFSNSRSEMNVSTLELGDSALYLCASSLGPSTYEQYFGPGTRLTVT.

This rearrangement joins TRBV5-6 to TRBJ1-5; 8 nucleotides agree with TRBD1. The CDR3 contains 14 residues. After removal of 4 bases from V and 5 bases from J, the junction contained 5 bases not matched to a gene. Germline V gene lookup returns CDR1 SGHDT and CDR2 YYEEEE. CDR3 bases: TGTGCCAGCAGCACCGGGACAGGCGATCAGCCCCAGCATTTT. Its translation is CASSTGTGDQPQHF. Complete variable domain (other parts from reference TRBV5-6 and TRBJ1-5): DAGVTQSPTHLIKTRGQQVTLRCSPKSGHDTVSWYQQALGQGPQFIFQYYEEEERQRGNFPDRFSGHQFPNYSSELNVNALLLGDSALYLCASSTGTGDQPQHFGDGTRLSIL.

This clone has a single count. V usage is TRBV6-1 and J usage is TRBJ1-2, with D uncertain. V lost 1 base, J lost 2 bases, and 8 bases lay in between. The CDR3 has 14 amino acids. CDR1 MNHNS and CDR2 SASEGT come from the germline V gene. The CDR3 nucleotides are TGTGCCAGCAGTGAAGGCGGGTCCAACTATGGCTACACCTTC. It yields the protein CASSEGGSNYGYTF.

DNA for the CDR3: TGTGCCAGCAGAGTAGGGGGTCGGGAGACCCAGTACTTC. This encodes CASRVGGRETQYF. The chain uses TRBV6-1 and TRBJ2-5; possible D gene TRBD1, 6 bases. The V end lost 6 bases, the J end lost 5 bases, and 13 bases lay between the germline ends. The CDR3 runs to 13 residues. Germline V lookup: CDR1 MNHNS, CDR2 SASEGT.

The V gene is TRBV10-3, the J gene TRBJ1-3; 7 bases map to TRBD1. J gave up 4 bases and V 2 bases, and 2 bases lay outside the gene matches. CDR3 size: 14 residues. The V gene's germline CDR1 is ENHRY and CDR2 SYGVKD. The CDR3 spells CAISEADRGNTIYF. In DNA, the CDR3 is TGTGCCATCAGTGAGGCGGACAGGGGAAACACCATATATTTT.

The CDR3 loop is CASSALGGGLSTDTQYF. The CDR3 coding sequence is TGTGCCAGCAGCGCGTTAGGCGGGGGACTTTCCACAGATACGCAGTATTTT. The rearrangement links TRBV9 to TRBJ2-3; 7 nucleotides agree with TRBD2. The CDR3 extends over 17 amino acids. The V segment lost 3 bases and the J segment 2 bases; nucleotides outside the gene matches: 12. Germline loops: CDR1 SGDLS, CDR2 YYNGEE. The full variable domain, its missing parts supplied by reference TRBV9 and TRBJ2-3, is DSGVTQTPKHLITATGQRVTLRCSPRSGDLSVYWYQQSLDQGLQFLIQYYNGEERAKGNILERFSAQQFPDLHSELNLSSLELGDSALYFCASSALGGGLSTDTQYFGPGTRLTVL.

This sequence joins TRBV11-2 and TRBJ2-7; D unclear. The CDR3 has 11 residues. The germline V and J ends were trimmed by 4 bases and 2 bases, with 3 bases remaining between them. Per the germline V gene, CDR1 is SGHAT and CDR2 is FQNNGV. For the CDR3, the DNA is TGTGCCAGCAGCTCCACCTACGAGCAGTACTTC. Translating gives CASSSTYEQYF.